The rows below give T cell receptor beta chains drawn from one sample of a study of T cell responses to AZD1222 COVID-19 vaccine. This table comes from immunoSEQ multiplex PCR, and its TCRdb copy is limited to in-frame clones, with some not included. The repertoire holds about 100,000 clones, with approximately 93% as singletons. The source material was peripheral blood, sampled 28 days after the second AZD1222 dose. These TCRs come from an adult who received the AZD1222 COVID-19 vaccine. Each CDR3 is given with its conserved first and last residue. The order of the fields is J gene, clone size, V gene, CDR3 protein. Expanded clones get a size class; other rows say once, few or many, or leave the size out.

>TRBJ1-5|NA|TRBV6-1
CASSSQGNQPQHF
>TRBJ2-7|NA|TRBV5-1
CASSLVTGEGYEQYF
>TRBJ2-3|NA|TRBV10-3
CAISESSGRKRDTQYF
>TRBJ2-7|NA|TRBV7-9
CASSGLGTGGTEQYF
>TRBJ2-1|NA|TRBV20-1
CSLAGVNEQFF
>TRBJ1-3|NA|TRBV10-3
CAISLQNSGNTIYF
>TRBJ2-2|NA|TRBV28
CASSFAAANTGELFF
>TRBJ2-7|NA|TRBV15
CATSREGLAGMNEQYF
>TRBJ2-5|NA|TRBV3-1/TRBV3-2
CASSHRTGETQYF
>TRBJ1-6|NA|TRBV29-1
CSVREGSSYNSPLHF
>TRBJ2-3|NA|TRBV12-3/TRBV12-4
CASRMITDTQYF
>TRBJ1-1|NA|TRBV27
CASNPSGGTEAFF
>TRBJ1-2|NA|TRBV18
CASSPGQDQRGYTF
>TRBJ2-2|NA|TRBV29-1
CSVGGSGTGELFF
>TRBJ2-2|NA|TRBV5-6
CASSPRTITNTGELFF
>TRBJ2-1|NA|TRBV28
CASSFPGLAGVNEQFF
>TRBJ1-3|NA|TRBV7-2
CASSFGGSGNTIYF
>TRBJ2-1|NA|TRBV29-1
CSVDQRAKTQRVARVALDYNEQFF
>TRBJ2-3|NA|TRBV11-3
CASSLGGADTQYF
>TRBJ2-1|NA|TRBV7-8
CASSRGGTGQDQFF
>TRBJ1-4|once|TRBV15
CATSREGLGEKLFF
>TRBJ1-1|few|TRBV6-5
CASKPPRDRDTEAFF
>TRBJ2-6|NA|TRBV5-1
CASSPAGTGGSGANVLTF
>TRBJ2-7|NA|TRBV7-2
CASSHNDRLSSYEQYF
>TRBJ1-6|NA|TRBV10-3
CAITGQSNSPLHF
>TRBJ1-3|NA|TRBV30
CAWSVGGSGNTIYF
>TRBJ2-2|NA|TRBV3-1/TRBV3-2
CASRRGLVGTGELFF